This T cell receptor beta chain was obtained from a study of T-cell reconstitution after alpha-beta-depleted transplantation in children (TCRdb year 2016). Study-wide context: T-cell immune reconstitution after TCRalphabeta/CD19-depleted allogeneic hematopoietic cell transplantation in children was quantitatively tracked in the study by means of TCR repertoire profiling.

Spanning cysteine to phenylalanine, the CDR3 consists of 19 amino acids. Only the CDR3 DNA is retained, 57 bases long and in frame from the first base. Trimming costs V 3 bases and J 4 bases, and their ends lie 27 bases apart. Based on the germline V gene, the CDR1 and CDR2 sequences are SQVTM and ANQGSEA. This clonotype has more than one count but fewer than ten. The antigen it recognizes is unknown. No per-base quality is available; no much larger clone lies one base away. Library creation used PCR. The reads were generated on an Illumina HiSeq 2500. To normalize quantification of the TCRbeta repertoire, the TCR libraries were built with molecular barcoding that relied on unique molecular identifiers. Starting from the raw public reads, TCRdb applied fastp trimming at Q25, assembled clones with MiXCR and retained in-frame beta chains. A single entry per CDR3 protein holds the most common genes and DNA from its merged rows. The sample yields approximately 520,000 distinct CDR3 sequences; about 31% were counted once. The ten largest make up around 2.5% of the sample.

This receptor was identified in a human donor who donated a stem cell graft to a child with aplastic anemia. The material was PBMCs from the stem cell graft donor, obtained from the stem cell graft. The rearranged chain carries TRBV29-1 and TRBJ2-2; the D region possibly corresponds to TRBD2 (8 bases align). The bases read TGCAGCGTTGAGGAAGGGGGACTAGGGGCAGGGGGAATCACCGGGGAGCTGTTTTTT. Its protein is CSVEEGGLGAGGITGELFF.